Listed here are 6 T cell receptor beta chains from one sample, sequenced in a study of CD8 T cell repertoires and HIV-1 epitope variants (dated by TCRdb to 2020 to 2022). For these TCRs, the target antigens are not known. The library was obtained by the immunoSEQ multiplex PCR assay. TCRdb took this table from immuneACCESS and kept in-frame rearrangements with V and J called. Such tables lack part of the clones; where checked against another copy, unresolved V genes explain under half of the gap, and the rest is unexplained. The sample has around 5,000 clones on record, roughly 71% of them singletons. Of the sample, 35% to 50% falls within the top ten clones. The sample consisted of cultured CD8+ T cells derived from PBMCs. Receptors originate from a male donor with HIV.

This rearrangement joins TRBV6-5 to TRBJ2-6; TRBD2 aligns across 7 bases. CDR1 is MNHEY, CDR2 SVGAGI, per germline. This CDR3 region has 16 residues. J was trimmed by 3 bases and V by 1 base; bases with no gene match: 3. The CDR3 nucleotides read TGTGCCAGCAGTTACTGGGAGGGCAGTGGGGCCAACGTCCTGACTTTC. Translation: CASSYWEGSGANVLTF.

CDR3 sequence: CASSSLKGGDTDTQYF. The CDR3 bases are TGTGCCAGCAGCTCGTTGAAAGGGGGTGACACAGATACGCAGTATTTT. This chain links TRBV11-2 with TRBJ2-3, with D possibly TRBD1 on 6 matching bases. Trimming shortened V by 4 bases and J by 2 bases, and 16 bases separated the two germline ends. The CDR3 loop spans 16 amino acids. Germline V gene data show CDR1 as SGHAT and CDR2 as FQNNGV. The variable domain in full, with the rest retrieved from reference TRBV11-2 and TRBJ2-3, is EAGVAQSPRYKIIEKRQSVAFWCNPISGHATLYWYQQILGQGPKLLIQFQNNGVVDDSQLPKDRFSAERLKGVDSTLKIQPAKLEDSAVYLCASSSLKGGDTDTQYFGPGTRLTVL.

The chain is built from TRBV28 and TRBJ2-3, with 8 bases lining up with TRBD1. This CDR3 has 17 residues. Germline-derived CDR1 and CDR2 are MDHEN and SYDVKM. The J segment lost 6 bases and the V segment lost 7 bases, leaving 18 bases of the junction unmatched. The CDR3 DNA reads as TGTGCCAGCATCCAATGGGGCCAGGGGGCTTTACGTGATACGCAGTATTTT. This gives the protein CASIQWGQGALRDTQYF. Supplemented by reference TRBV28 and TRBJ2-3, the full variable domain reads DVKVTQSSRYLVKRTGEKVFLECVQDMDHENMFWYRQDPGLGLRLIYFSYDVKMKEKGDIPEGYSVSREKKERFSLILESASTNQTSMYLCASIQWGQGALRDTQYFGPGTRLTVL.

The V call is TRBV7-9, the J call TRBJ2-2; D gene ambiguous. This CDR3 is 15 amino acids long. CDR1 and CDR2 from the germline V gene are SEHNR and FQNEAQ (reference sequence). Trimming cost V 5 bases and J 0 bases, with 10 bases left between them. The CDR3 spells CASSPAEANTGELFF. CDR3 nucleotides: TGTGCCAGCAGCCCAGCAGAAGCGAACACCGGGGAGCTGTTTTTT.

This clone was seen just once. V is TRBV10-3 and J is TRBJ1-1; D ambiguous. Germline-derived CDR1 and CDR2 are ENHRY and SYGVKD. This CDR3 has 15 residues. The germline V and J ends were trimmed by 3 bases and 1 base, with 12 bases remaining between them. The CDR3: CAISDKPKGNTEAFF. The CDR3 nucleotides are TGTGCCATCAGTGATAAACCGAAGGGGAACACTGAAGCTTTCTTT.

This clone was recorded a few times. The chain joins TRBV10-3 to TRBJ1-1; D gene unclear. Per the germline V gene, CDR1 is ENHRY and CDR2 is SYGVKD. The germline V and J ends were trimmed by 6 bases and 0 bases, with 5 bases remaining between them. This CDR3 has 12 amino acids. Here the CDR3 reads CAISPMNTEAFF. CDR3 sequence (DNA): TGTGCCATCAGCCCAATGAACACTGAAGCTTTCTTT.